A single sample gave rise to the 3 T cell receptor beta chains below, sequenced in a study of cytomegalovirus exposure and HLA in healthy donors. The primer mix had 60 Vbeta and 13 Jbeta primers. The method was immunoSEQ multiplex PCR; TCRdb's version includes in-frame clones alone and lacks a portion of them. The profile shows some 150,000 clones, roughly four fifths of them singletons. The sequenced sample consisted of PBMCs. Receptors originate from a man between 50 and 59 years old in good health and CMV-seropositive.

The chain links TRBV19 to TRBJ2-3; no clear D gene. The germline CDR1 and CDR2 sequences are LNHDA and SQIVND (reference sequence). The CDR3 runs 14 residues. Between the trimmed V and J ends, which lost 3 bases and 5 bases, there was a span of 12 bases. The CDR3 protein is CASSMGVVGDTQYF. The CDR3 coding sequence is TGTGCCAGTAGTATGGGCGTGGTGGGAGATACGCAGTATTTT.

V gene TRBV7-2 combines with J gene TRBJ2-5, with D possibly TRBD1 on 7 matching bases. This CDR3 is built from 15 residues. Germline CDR1 reads SGHTA; CDR2 reads FQGNSA. V dropped 1 base and J dropped 5 bases, with 14 bases sitting between them. The CDR3 protein is CASSLGAAGGETQYF. The CDR3 DNA is TGTGCCAGCAGCTTAGGGGCGGCAGGGGGGGAGACCCAGTACTTC.

The chain recombines TRBV7-2 with TRBJ2-5, with a weak D call TRBD1 (6 bases). Germline CDR1 and CDR2: SGHTA and FQGNSA. Trimming took off 4 bases at V and 3 bases at J, with 15 bases between the two ends. The CDR3 spans 15 residues. CDR3 region: CASSSQRTAKETQYF. CDR3 coding DNA: TGTGCCAGCAGCTCCCAACGGACAGCTAAAGAGACCCAGTACTTC.